The next 18 T cell receptor beta chains were all read from a single sample in a study of T-cell memory formation after mild COVID-19. A single record per CDR3 protein comes from TCRdb applying MiXCR to the 5' RACE reads. Of about 150,000 distinct CDR3 sequences in the sample, roughly 24% were seen once. Specimen: PBMCs or a T cell subset sorted from them (not recorded which). The receptors shown here come from an adult woman who had mild COVID-19 (a few samples of this study predate the infection). Cell type and time point are not known.

This clonotype appeared once. The V call is TRBV6-5, the J call TRBJ1-1; D gene unclear. Trimming cost V 2 bases and J 1 base, with 11 bases left between them. Germline V gives CDR1 MNHEY, CDR2 SVGAGI. The CDR3 runs to 15 residues. The CDR3 is CASSYGTAGNTEAFF. In DNA form, the CDR3 reads TGTGCCAGCAGTTACGGCACCGCAGGGAACACTGAAGCTTTCTTT.

This chain joins TRBV7-2 and TRBJ2-7; D gene uncertain. This CDR3 is 14 amino acids long. V was pared by 1 base and J by 3 bases, with 10 bases between. Germline lookup yields CDR1 SGHTA and CDR2 FQGNSA. The CDR3 DNA sequence: TGTGCCAGCAGCTTAGGTTCGGCCTACTACGAGCAGTACTTC. This codes for CASSLGSAYYEQYF.

This clonotype was seen a handful of times. The chain joins TRBV5-6 to TRBJ2-4; possible D gene TRBD1, 8 bases. V lost 5 bases and J lost 6, with 18 bases in between. Looked up from germline, CDR1 is SGHDT and CDR2 is YYEEEE. The CDR3 has 15 amino acids. The CDR3 loop reads CASSFGQGGRNIQYF. CDR3 nucleotides: TGTGCCAGCAGTTTTGGACAGGGAGGGAGAAACATTCAGTACTTC.

This clonotype occurred a few times. V and J are TRBV25-1 and TRBJ2-5; D not certain. In germline, CDR1 is MGHDK, CDR2 SYGVNS. This CDR3 is 12 amino acids long. Trimming cost V 3 bases and J 4 bases, with 6 bases left between them. The CDR3 DNA follows: TGTGCCAGCAGTGATGACGGAGAGACCCAGTACTTC. Translated, it gives CASSDDGETQYF.

Written as DNA, the CDR3 is TGCAGCGGCCGGGACAAGCACGGCTACACCTTC. Translated, it gives CSGRDKHGYTF. The genes are TRBV29-1 and TRBJ1-2; TRBD1 is a possible D gene (6 bases). The germline V gene has CDR1 SQVTM and CDR2 ANQGSEA. The ends were cut back, 7 bases at V and 8 bases at J, with 14 bases in the middle. This CDR3 has 11 amino acids.

The rearrangement uses TRBV6-2 or TRBV6-3 and TRBJ1-2; TRBD1 aligns across 9 bases. The CDR3 is 19 residues long. The V and J ends lost 4 bases and 4 bases, in that order; junction bases with no gene match: 19. Germline V gives CDR1 MNHEY, CDR2 SVGEGT. The CDR3 region has the DNA TGTGCCAGCAGTTTTTACTCTGTCACGGGACAGGGAAATCGCTATGGCTACACCTTC. Translation: CASSFYSVTGQGNRYGYTF.

The chain joins TRBV3-1 to TRBJ2-3; no clear D gene. The CDR3 contains 13 residues. Germline CDR1 and CDR2: LGHDT and YNNKEL (reference sequence). Trimming stripped 0 bases from V and 7 bases from J, with 8 bases between. The CDR3 reads CASSQDRAYTQYF. The CDR3 DNA follows: TGTGCCAGCAGCCAAGATAGAGCCTATACGCAGTATTTT.

The chain employs TRBV9 and TRBJ1-1; no firm D call. The CDR3 is 15 residues long. Germline V gene sequence: CDR1 SGDLS, CDR2 YYNGEE. The V end lost 4 bases, the J end lost 4 bases, and 17 bases lay between the germline ends. The CDR3 DNA is TGTGCCAGCAGCCCTGGGGTCTCCGTGGGCACTGAAGCTTTCTTT. Amino acids: CASSPGVSVGTEAFF.

This clonotype occurred a few times. V gene TRBV29-1 combines with J gene TRBJ2-7; D possibly corresponds to TRBD1 (5 bases). CDR1 is SQVTM and CDR2 is ANQGSEA in the germline V gene. The length of the CDR3 is 11 residues. V lost 7 bases and J 7 bases, leaving 14 bases between the germline ends. The CDR3 spells CSASMKGEQYF. As DNA, the CDR3 is TGCAGCGCCTCGATGAAGGGGGAGCAGTACTTC.

The V call is TRBV28, the J call TRBJ2-1; D assignment may be TRBD1 or TRBD2 (5 bases each). Germline-derived CDR1 and CDR2 are MDHEN and SYDVKM. Trimming took off 4 bases at V and 2 bases at J, with 15 bases between the two ends. The CDR3 contains 16 residues. CDR3 region: CASSSRGERTYNEQFF. CDR3 in DNA: TGTGCCAGCAGTTCCCGGGGCGAACGGACCTACAATGAGCAGTTCTTC.

The chain links TRBV5-6 to TRBJ2-1, with D hard to call. The CDR3 loop spans 13 amino acids. The germline V and J ends were trimmed by 1 base and 5 bases, with 7 bases remaining between them. Per germline, CDR1 SGHDT and CDR2 YYEEEE. The CDR3 sequence is CASSLIWDNEQFF. CDR3 DNA sequence: TGTGCCAGCAGCTTGATCTGGGACAATGAGCAGTTCTTC.

The V gene is TRBV11-1, the J gene TRBJ2-1, with 10 bases fitting TRBD2. In germline, CDR1 is SGHAT, CDR2 FQDESV (reference sequence). J lost 3 bases, V lost 2 bases, and 7 bases had no gene match. The CDR3 sequence is 17 residues long. The DNA for the CDR3 is TGTGCCAGCAGCTTAAGCGCTAGCGGGAGCATCTACAATGAGCAGTTCTTC. The encoded protein is CASSLSASGSIYNEQFF.

The sample holds a few counts of this clonotype. The rearrangement links TRBV7-9 to TRBJ2-1; D uncertain. The CDR3 runs 15 residues. Trimming removed 3 bases from V and 0 bases from J, with 9 bases in between. CDR1 is SEHNR, CDR2 FQNEAQ, per germline (reference sequence). In nucleotides, the CDR3 is TGTGCCAGCAGCTTCCGTCCAACCTCCTACAATGAGCAGTTCTTC. As protein: CASSFRPTSYNEQFF.

At least ten counts were recorded for this clonotype. The rearrangement uses TRBV20-1 and TRBJ1-1; D might be TRBD1 (6 bases). Germline V gives CDR1 DFQATT, CDR2 SNEGSKA (reference sequence). The length of the CDR3 is 12 residues. Between the trimmed V and J ends, which lost 0 bases and 7 bases, there was a span of 9 bases. DNA for the CDR3: TGCAGTGCTAGAGAGGACAGACATGAAGCTTTCTTT. Its translation: CSAREDRHEAFF.

V usage is TRBV24-1 and J usage is TRBJ2-1; 11 bases agree with TRBD2. The CDR3 consists of 18 residues. Germline V gene data show CDR1 as KGHDR and CDR2 as SFDVKD. V lost 1 base to trimming and J lost 8 bases; unmatched junction nucleotides: 12. This CDR3 is CATSDFSETSGKRDEQFF. The CDR3 DNA is TGTGCCACCAGTGATTTTAGTGAGACTAGCGGGAAGAGGGATGAGCAGTTCTTC.

The chain joins TRBV4-3 to TRBJ1-1; D perhaps matches TRBD1 (5 bases). CDR1 LGHNA and CDR2 YSLEER come from the germline V gene. Trimming took 1 base from V and 1 from J, leaving 10 bases between them. The CDR3 has 15 amino acids. The CDR3 spells CASSQGGGTNTEAFF. The CDR3 coding sequence is TGCGCCAGCAGCCAAGGCGGGGGGACGAACACTGAAGCTTTCTTT.

The table lists this clonotype with a few counts. CDR3 coding DNA: TGTGCCAGCAGTCCCCGGGACAGGGGGCTTGGAGAGCAGTACTTC. This encodes CASSPRDRGLGEQYF. The J gene is TRBJ2-7, the V gene TRBV6-6, with 12 bases that match TRBD1. V gave up 5 bases and J gave up 7 bases; unmatched junction bases: 9. Germline-derived CDR1 and CDR2 are MNHNY and SVGAGI (reference sequence). The CDR3 has 15 residues.

This clonotype was seen once. V usage is TRBV3-1 and J usage is TRBJ2-1; 7 bases line up with TRBD2. Losses at the gene ends were 1 base for V and 9 bases for J; bases not matched to a gene: 6. The CDR3 has 14 residues. Per the germline V gene, CDR1 is LGHDT and CDR2 is YNNKEL (reference sequence). The CDR3 reads CASSQAVQRGEQFF. In nucleotides, the CDR3 is TGTGCCAGCAGCCAAGCGGTCCAGCGGGGTGAGCAGTTCTTC.